This T cell receptor beta chain was profiled in a study of T cell repertoires in cytomegalovirus infection. Study-level information: Signatures in public TCR beta sequences pointed to both CMV infection and matching HLA type.

The CDR3 covers 15 residues. Germline V CDR1 and CDR2: SGHVS, FNYEAQ. With 0 bases removed from V and 5 bases from J, the gap between germline ends came to 8 bases. This clonotype was picked up many times. As yet, its antigen is unknown. TCRdb reprocessed the reads via MiXCR and lists one record per CDR3 protein. The sample gives more than 300,000 distinct CDR3 sequences, approximately 35% of which show up once; around an eighth is in the top ten. Overall study findings and caveats: Carriers of CMV plus the relevant HLA were identified by cumulative public TCR beta family frequency. Dominant in the ex vivo response were TCR beta clonotypes restricted by HLA-C and specific for CMV.

This receptor was obtained from a human donor in good health (CMV status not recorded). Some clones in this sample may be carry-over from other donors' samples. The rearrangement uses TRBV7-6 and TRBJ2-6; D not resolved. This material consisted of cultured PBMCs, taken from culture after CMV antigen stimulation. CDR3 sequence: CASSLAPLRANVLTF. Here the CDR3 DNA reads TGTGCCAGCAGCTTAGCCCCGCTAAGGGCCAACGTCCTGACTTTC. The whole variable domain, filled in from reference TRBV7-6 and TRBJ2-6, reads GAGVSQSPRYKVTKRGQDVALRCDPISGHVSLYWYRQALGQGPEFLTYFNYEAQQDKSGLPNDRFSAERPEGSISTLTIQRTEQRDSAMYRCASSLAPLRANVLTFGAGSRLTVL.